One and the same sample provided the 21 T cell receptor beta chains below, sequenced in a study of cytomegalovirus exposure and HLA in healthy donors. TCRdb's table, derived via immunoSEQ multiplex PCR, lists solely in-frame clones and lacks some. This table has approximately 150,000 clones, about 91% appearing once. The sequenced sample was PBMCs. The receptors originated from a man aged 18-30 years in good health and CMV-seropositive.

This chain's CDR3 is CASSLQGNEQFF. The CDR3 DNA follows: TGCGCCAGCAGCCTCCAGGGCAATGAGCAGTTCTTC. The chain couples TRBV5-1 to TRBJ2-1, with a possible D match to TRBD1 (5 bases). CDR3 length equals 12 residues. Trimming took 4 bases from V and 6 from J, leaving 8 bases between them. Looked up from germline, CDR1 is SGHRS and CDR2 is YFSETQ.

The gene calls are TRBV4-2 and TRBJ1-1; D gene ambiguous. V was clipped by 0 bases and J by 0 bases, with 8 bases between them. The germline CDR1 and CDR2 sequences are LGHNA and YNFKEQ. There are 15 residues in the CDR3. The CDR3 nucleotides are TGTGCCAGCAGCCAAGAAGGGAGTATGAACACTGAAGCTTTCTTT. It yields the protein CASSQEGSMNTEAFF.

The chain carries TRBV19 and TRBJ2-6, with TRBD1 identical over 9 bases. The CDR3 spans 15 residues. The V and J ends lost 3 bases and 6 bases, in that order; junction bases with no gene match: 3. Per germline, CDR1 LNHDA and CDR2 SQIVND (reference sequence). The CDR3 loop is CASSMTGGTANVLTF. CDR3 nucleotides: TGTGCCAGTAGTATGACAGGGGGAACGGCCAACGTCCTGACTTTC.

For the CDR3, the DNA is TGTGCCAGCAGCGGGAACCGGGACAGGGTGTATGACGGGGAGCTGTTTTTT. Translated, it gives CASSGNRDRVYDGELFF. This rearrangement joins TRBV9 to TRBJ2-2, with 9 bases aligning to TRBD1. Germline assignment: CDR1 SGDLS and CDR2 YYNGEE. The CDR3 has 17 amino acids. The V segment lost 3 bases and the J segment 7 bases; nucleotides outside the gene matches: 13.

Only one count was recorded for this clone. The chain carries TRBV10-3 and TRBJ1-1; possibly TRBD1 for D (5 bases). Trimming pared 4 bases from V and 5 bases from J, leaving 11 bases between. The CDR3 runs 13 residues. Germline CDR1 and CDR2: ENHRY and SYGVKD. This CDR3 is CAISAQGGTEAFF. CDR3 bases: TGTGCCATCAGTGCCCAGGGTGGGACTGAAGCTTTCTTT.

This clone was recorded a few times. This CDR3 reads CASSSGGGMTFF. CDR3 sequence (DNA): TGTGCCAGCTCTTCGGGGGGCGGAATGACTTTCTTT. The chain is built from TRBV18 and TRBJ1-1, with D perhaps TRBD1 (6 bases). CDR1 KGHSH and CDR2 LQKENI come from the germline V gene. V shed 6 bases and J shed 12 bases, with 17 bases lying between them. The CDR3 runs 12 residues. Filled out from reference TRBV18 and TRBJ1-1, the complete variable domain reads NAGVMQNPRHLVRRRGQEARLRCSPMKGHSHVYWYRQLPEEGLKFMVYLQKENIIDESGMPKERFSAEFPKEGPSILRIQQVVRGDSAAYFCASSSGGGMTFFGQGTRLTVV.

This chain links TRBV4-1 with TRBJ1-6; 10 bases are a match to TRBD1. CDR1 is MGHRA, CDR2 YSYEKL, per germline. V shed 3 bases, J shed 10 bases, and the junction held 3 bases outside the gene matches. CDR3 length: 14 residues. CDR3 DNA: TGCGCCAGCAGCCAGCCGGGACAGGGGTCACCCCTCCACTTT. Residues: CASSQPGQGSPLHF.

The chain combines TRBV7-9 with TRBJ1-2; D remains ambiguous. Germline V gene lookup returns CDR1 SEHNR and CDR2 FQNEAQ (reference sequence). There are 14 residues in the CDR3. Trimming removed 1 base at V and 1 base at J, with 7 bases between. CDR3 amino acids: CASSLVSVNYGYTF. CDR3 DNA: TGTGCCAGCAGCTTAGTTTCCGTTAACTATGGCTACACCTTC.

The chain joins TRBV6-1 to TRBJ2-2, with D uncertain. Germline CDR1 MNHNS, CDR2 SASEGT. The V gene lost 1 base and the J gene lost 1 base, with 4 bases spanning the gap. This CDR3 has 14 amino acids. The CDR3 coding sequence is TGTGCCAGCAGTGAAGACAGGAACACCGGGGAGCTGTTTTTT. Protein product: CASSEDRNTGELFF.

The rearrangement joins TRBV18 to TRBJ1-5, with 10 bases matching TRBD1. Germline V lookup: CDR1 KGHSH, CDR2 LQKENI. This CDR3 spans 15 amino acids. V gave up 2 bases and J gave up 2 bases; unmatched junction bases: 0. The CDR3 DNA reads as TGTGCCAGCTCACCAGGGACAGGGGGCAATCAGCCCCAGCATTTT. Residues: CASSPGTGGNQPQHF.

V gene TRBV19 combines with J gene TRBJ1-2; 10 nucleotides line up with TRBD1. There are 14 residues in the CDR3. Trimming took 5 bases from V and 5 from J; bases not matched to a gene: 5. Germline CDR1 is LNHDA and CDR2 is SQIVND (reference sequence). CDR3 coding DNA: TGTGCCAGTAGTTCCCGACAGGGGGCATATGGCTACACCTTC. It translates to CASSSRQGAYGYTF.

This clone was seen a single time. The chain carries TRBV15 and TRBJ2-5, with 8 bases fitting TRBD1. The CDR3 runs 15 residues. Germline V CDR1 and CDR2: LNHNV, YYDKDF (reference sequence). V gave up 0 bases and J gave up 5 bases; unmatched junction bases: 5. The CDR3 loop is CATSRDFYRGETQYF. The CDR3 region has the DNA TGTGCCACCAGCAGAGATTTTTACAGGGGGGAGACCCAGTACTTC.

This clone was detected only once. The gene calls are TRBV5-4 and TRBJ2-5, with 10 nucleotides matching TRBD2. Trimming cost V 3 bases and J 3 bases; bases outside gene matches: 2. Germline CDR1 is SGHNT and CDR2 is YYREEE (reference sequence). This CDR3 spans 14 amino acids. The CDR3 is CASSWTSGKETQYF. For the CDR3, the DNA is TGTGCCAGCAGCTGGACTAGCGGTAAAGAGACCCAGTACTTC. Supplemented by reference TRBV5-4 and TRBJ2-5, the full variable domain reads ETGVTQSPTHLIKTRGQQVTLRCSSQSGHNTVSWYQQALGQGPQFIFQYYREEENGRGNFPPRFSGLQFPNYSSELNVNALELDDSALYLCASSWTSGKETQYFGPGTRLLVL.

CDR3 amino acids: CASSRGAGLNTGELFF. For the CDR3, the DNA is TGTGCCAGCAGCCGAGGGGCGGGATTGAACACCGGGGAGCTGTTTTTT. The chain has TRBV4-2 and TRBJ2-2; D is perhaps TRBD2 (6 bases). Germline V gene lookup returns CDR1 LGHNA and CDR2 YNFKEQ. V gave up 4 bases and J gave up 1 base, with 13 bases separating them. This CDR3 contains 16 residues.

A note on this clone: The junction and the germline gene differ at one end; a read error may be behind it. This sample includes further DNA sequences coding for the same CDR3. V and J are TRBV19 and TRBJ1-2; possible D gene TRBD1, 5 bases. The CDR3 is 14 amino acids. Per the germline V gene, CDR1 is LNHDA and CDR2 is SQIVND (reference sequence). The CDR3 reads CASSIGGTNYGYTF. The CDR3 DNA is TGTGCCAGTAGTATAGGCGGGACTAACTATGGCTACACTTTC.

The chain is built from TRBV2 and TRBJ2-7; maybe TRBD2 (5 bases). V was trimmed by 7 bases and J by 5 bases, leaving 12 bases between them. The CDR3 spans 12 residues. Germline lookup yields CDR1 SNHLY and CDR2 FYNNEI. This chain's CDR3 is CASILRANEQYF. The CDR3 nucleotides read TGTGCCAGCATTTTGCGGGCTAACGAGCAGTACTTC.

The chain carries TRBV5-1 and TRBJ1-5, with 8 bases fitting TRBD1. Germline V gene lookup returns CDR1 SGHRS and CDR2 YFSETQ. Trimming at V came to 4 bases and at J to 6 bases, leaving 6 bases not matched to a gene. The CDR3 extends over 14 amino acids. CDR3 nucleotide sequence: TGCGCCAGCAGCCCAGGGACAGGTACTCAGCCCCAGCATTTT. Protein sequence: CASSPGTGTQPQHF. Full variable domain (rest looked up from reference TRBV5-1 and TRBJ1-5): KAGVTQTPRYLIKTRGQQVTLSCSPISGHRSVSWYQQTPGQGLQFLFEYFSETQRNKGNFPGRFSGRQFSNSRSEMNVSTLELGDSALYLCASSPGTGTQPQHFGDGTRLSIL.

This chain connects TRBV7-6 to TRBJ1-2, with D possibly being TRBD1 (6 bases). Trimming left V 5 bases short and J 4 bases short, with 17 bases between. Germline V lookup: CDR1 SGHVS, CDR2 FNYEAQ. The CDR3 has 15 amino acids. CDR3 sequence (DNA): TGTGCCAGCAGCCCCGGAAGGGGGTCGGCCTATGGCTACACCTTC. This gives the protein CASSPGRGSAYGYTF.

V is TRBV5-1 and J is TRBJ2-5; 13 nucleotides agree with TRBD2. Germline CDR1 SGHRS, CDR2 YFSETQ. With 4 bases clipped from V and 3 bases from J, the junction kept 3 bases outside the gene matches. The CDR3 has 15 amino acids. The CDR3 nucleotides read TGCGCCAGCAGCATCGGGACTAGCGGGGAAGAGACCCAGTACTTC. It yields the protein CASSIGTSGEETQYF.

The gene calls are TRBV28 and TRBJ2-7; D unclear. The length of the CDR3 is 14 residues. Looked up from germline, CDR1 is MDHEN and CDR2 is SYDVKM. V lost 2 bases, J lost 5 bases, and 13 bases lay in between. The CDR3 sequence is CASSLGQPADEQYF. CDR3 nucleotides: TGTGCCAGCAGTTTAGGGCAGCCAGCTGACGAGCAGTACTTC.

The chain is built from TRBV28 and TRBJ2-7; TRBD1 matches 11 bases. The CDR3 runs 14 residues. The germline V gene has CDR1 MDHEN and CDR2 SYDVKM. The V gene end was trimmed by 6 bases and the J gene end by 6 bases; junction bases not matched to a gene: 7. DNA for the CDR3: TGTGCCAGCAGCCTCGGACAGGGGGCAATCGAGCAGTACTTC. The encoded protein is CASSLGQGAIEQYF.